This T cell receptor (beta chain) was identified in a study of shared clonotypes between healthy human individuals. For the study at large: A donor's plate count was three for CD4 naive and three for CD4 memory; CD8 naive had two and CD8 memory one.

Study outcomes and limitations: The study's rarefaction showed incomplete sorted-subset sequencing despite large depth.

Trimming removed 6 bases at V and 3 bases at J, with 6 bases between. The CDR3 sequence is 11 residues long. CDR1 is MGHDK, CDR2 SYGVNS, per germline. To note about this clone: The target antigen is unknown.

Libraries were prepared by immunoSEQ multiplex PCR; TCRdb keeps only in-frame clonotypes and omits some of them. The repertoire holds fewer than 3 million clones, with 85% to 95% as singletons. This TCR was recovered from a young man in good health. Some clones in this sample may be carry-over from other donors' samples. This chain connects TRBV25-1 to TRBJ2-7; D is uncertain. The material sequenced was naive CD4+ T cells from PBMCs. The subset was: CD45RA+ positively selected. The CDR3 region has the DNA TGTGCCAGCAGAAGGAACTACGAGCAGTACTTC. This sequence encodes CASRRNYEQYF.